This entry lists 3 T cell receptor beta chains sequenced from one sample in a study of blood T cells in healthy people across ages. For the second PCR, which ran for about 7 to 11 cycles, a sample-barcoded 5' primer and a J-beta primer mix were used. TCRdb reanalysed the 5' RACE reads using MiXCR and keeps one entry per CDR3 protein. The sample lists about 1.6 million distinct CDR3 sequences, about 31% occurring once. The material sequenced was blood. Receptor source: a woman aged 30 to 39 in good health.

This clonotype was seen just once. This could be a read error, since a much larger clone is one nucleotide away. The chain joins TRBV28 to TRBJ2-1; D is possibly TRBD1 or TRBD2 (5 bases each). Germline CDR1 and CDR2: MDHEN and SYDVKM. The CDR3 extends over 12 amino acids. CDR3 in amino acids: CASNGAYNGQFF. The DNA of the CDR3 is TGTGCCAGCAACGGGGCCTACAATGGGCAGTTCTTC.

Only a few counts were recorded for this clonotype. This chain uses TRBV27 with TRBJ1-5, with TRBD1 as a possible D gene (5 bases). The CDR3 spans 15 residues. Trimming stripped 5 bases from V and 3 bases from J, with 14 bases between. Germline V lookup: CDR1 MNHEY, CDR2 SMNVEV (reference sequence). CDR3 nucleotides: TGTGCCAGCAGTGCTCCACGGGGGAACAATCAGCCCCAGCATTTT. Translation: CASSAPRGNNQPQHF.

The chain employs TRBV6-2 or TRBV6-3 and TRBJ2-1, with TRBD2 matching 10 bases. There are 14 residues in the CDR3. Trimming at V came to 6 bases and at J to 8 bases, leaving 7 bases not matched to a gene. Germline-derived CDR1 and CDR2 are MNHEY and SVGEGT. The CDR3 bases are TGTGCCAGCAGGATAGCGGGGGGCAACGATGAGCAGTTCTTC. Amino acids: CASRIAGGNDEQFF.